This TCR beta chain appears in the sequencing data of a study of shared clonotypes between healthy human individuals. Study information: Three CD4 naive, three CD4 memory, two CD8 naive and one CD8 memory plate were used per donor. Study-level findings and limits: A handful of donors shared approximately 5% of their naive CD4 clonotypes.

The sample holds one count of this clone. The antigen is undetermined. This CDR3 is built from 15 residues. With 4 bases removed from V and 1 base from J, the gap between germline ends came to 14 bases. Germline CDR1 is LGHNA and CDR2 is YSLEER. Produced via immunoSEQ multiplex PCR; TCRdb's table is partial and in-frame only. The table has over 850,000 clones, more than 75% seen once. The chain is built from TRBV4-3 and TRBJ2-7; the D call may be TRBD1 or TRBD2 (7 bases each). The source material was memory CD4+ T cells from PBMCs. The subset denotes: CD45RA-negative fraction. The clonotype originates from a man aged 18 to 29 in good health. Some clones in this sample may be carry-over from other donors' samples. CDR3 protein: CASSPGGGKSYEQYF. The DNA of the CDR3 is TGCGCCAGCAGCCCAGGGGGGGGAAAGTCCTACGAGCAGTACTTC.